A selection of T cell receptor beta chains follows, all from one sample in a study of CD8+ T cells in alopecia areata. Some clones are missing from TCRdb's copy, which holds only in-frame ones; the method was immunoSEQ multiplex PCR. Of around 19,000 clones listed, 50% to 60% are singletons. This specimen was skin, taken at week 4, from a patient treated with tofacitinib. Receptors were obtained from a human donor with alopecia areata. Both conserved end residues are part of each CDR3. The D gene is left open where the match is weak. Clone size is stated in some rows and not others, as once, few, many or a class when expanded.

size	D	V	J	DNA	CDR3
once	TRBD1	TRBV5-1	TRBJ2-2	TGCGCCAGCAGCTCCGGGACAGGGGGCACCGGGGAGCTGTTTTTT	CASSSGTGGTGELFF
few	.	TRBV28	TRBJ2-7	TGTGCCAGCAGTTTATATGGTTGGGGGGTCTACGAGCAGTACTTC	CASSLYGWGVYEQYF
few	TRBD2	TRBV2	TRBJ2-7	TGTGCCAGCAGTGATCCTAGCGGGGGGCCCGCCTACGAGCAGTACTTC	CASSDPSGGPAYEQYF
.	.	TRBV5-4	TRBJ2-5	TGTGCCAGCAGCTTGGAGGAGACCCAGTACTTC	CASSLEETQYF
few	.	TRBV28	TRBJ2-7	TGTGCCAGCAGTTCCCCACGGGGCTCCTATGAGCAGTACTTC	CASSSPRGSYEQYF
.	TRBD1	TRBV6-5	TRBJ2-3	TGTGCCAGCACCCGCAGGGGGCGCGGGACAGATACGCAGTATTTT	CASTRRGRGTDTQYF
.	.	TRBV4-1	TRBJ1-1	TGCGCCAGCAGCCGCCAGGACGGGGGGGAGACTGAAGCTTTCTTT	CASSRQDGGETEAFF
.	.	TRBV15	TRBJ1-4	TGTGCCACCAGCAGGGGAGCTTATGAAAAACTGTTTTTT	CATSRGAYEKLFF
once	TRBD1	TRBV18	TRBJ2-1	TGTGCCAGCTCACCACCGAGACAGGGGGTAATGCATGAGCAGTTCTTC	CASSPPRQGVMHEQFF
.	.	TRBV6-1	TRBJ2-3	TGTGCCAGCAGTGTATCCGGAGATACGCAGTATTTT	CASSVSGDTQYF
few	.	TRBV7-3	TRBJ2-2	TGTGCCAGCAGCTCCCAAACCGGGGAGCTGTTTTTT	CASSSQTGELFF
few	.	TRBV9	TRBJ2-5	TGTGCCAGCAGCGTAGCTGGGGGTACGGGGGAGACCCAGTACTTC	CASSVAGGTGETQYF
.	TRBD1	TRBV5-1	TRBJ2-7	TGCGCCAGCAGCTTGGGACAGGGGGAGCAGTACTTC	CASSLGQGEQYF
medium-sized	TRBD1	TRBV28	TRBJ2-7	TGTGCCAGCAGCCGAACGAGTGGTCGGACAGGGGACGAGCAGTACTTC	CASSRTSGRTGDEQYF
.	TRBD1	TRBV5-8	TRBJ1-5	TGTGCCAGCAGCTCGGACAGGGCCAATCAGCCCCAGCATTTT	CASSSDRANQPQHF
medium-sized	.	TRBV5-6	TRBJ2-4	TGTGCCAGCAGCTGGTCAGGGGAGCCGAGGAACATTCAGTACTTC	CASSWSGEPRNIQYF
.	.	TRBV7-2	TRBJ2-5	TGTGCCAGCAGCCTACGGGACCTGGAGACCCAGTACTTC	CASSLRDLETQYF
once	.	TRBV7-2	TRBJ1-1	TGTGCCAGCAGCTTAGAATCAGGCCGAATGGCTGAAGCTTTCTTT	CASSLESGRMAEAFF
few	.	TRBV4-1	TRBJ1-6	TGCGCCAGCAGCCAAGAAGGAGGACAGATTTATAATTCACCCCTCCACTTT	CASSQEGGQIYNSPLHF
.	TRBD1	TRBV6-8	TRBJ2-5	TGTGCCAGCAAAGACACAGGGGACCGGGAGACCCAGTACTTC	CASKDTGDRETQYF
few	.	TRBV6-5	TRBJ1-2	TGTGCCAGCAGTTACGGGGCTTCCTATGGCTACACCTTC	CASSYGASYGYTF
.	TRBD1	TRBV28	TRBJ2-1	TGTGCCACCCAGACAGGGGGCGCAGAGGCGTACAATGAGCAGTTCTTC	CATQTGGAEAYNEQFF
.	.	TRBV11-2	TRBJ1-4	TGTGCCAGCAGCTTAGAGGATGCCTTTAATGAAAAACTGTTTTTT	CASSLEDAFNEKLFF
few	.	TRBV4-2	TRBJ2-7	TGTGCCAGCAGCCATTCGACTGGCGGGGCCGGGTATGGCGAGCAGTACTTC	CASSHSTGGAGYGEQYF
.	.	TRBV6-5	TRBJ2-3	TGTGCCAGCAGTTACCCCGACGGGGGCATGGGAGATACGCAGTATTTT	CASSYPDGGMGDTQYF
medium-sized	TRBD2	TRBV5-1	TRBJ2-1	TGCGCCAGCAGCCCCGGACTAGCGGGGGGCCTCCACAATGAGCAGTTCTTC	CASSPGLAGGLHNEQFF
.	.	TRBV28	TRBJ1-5	TGTGCCAGCAGTTTGCCGTTTCAGCCCCAGCATTTT	CASSLPFQPQHF
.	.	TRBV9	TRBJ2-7	TGTGCCAGCAGCGTAGGTACAGGGAGGACCTACGAGCAGTACTTC	CASSVGTGRTYEQYF
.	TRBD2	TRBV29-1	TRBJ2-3	TGCAGCGTTGAAGATCTGAGCGGGGGGTACACAGATACGCAGTATTTT	CSVEDLSGGYTDTQYF
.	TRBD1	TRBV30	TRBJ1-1	TGTGCCTGGAGCCGGACAGGGGGGGGCACTGAAGCTTTCTTT	CAWSRTGGGTEAFF
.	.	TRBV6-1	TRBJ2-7	TGTGCCAGCAGTGAGGGGGACCGCCGCTACTACGAGCAGTACTTC	CASSEGDRRYYEQYF
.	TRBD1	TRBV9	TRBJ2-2	TGTGCCAGCAGCGTAGTAGGGACAGGGGTTATCGCGAACACCGGGGAGCTGTTTTTT	CASSVVGTGVIANTGELFF
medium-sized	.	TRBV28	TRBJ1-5	TGTGCCAGCTCAGACATTTATAGCAATCAGCCCCAGCATTTT	CASSDIYSNQPQHF
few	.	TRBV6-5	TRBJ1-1	TGTGCCAGCAGGGATCTCCAACCGGCGGCTTTCTTT	CASRDLQPAAFF
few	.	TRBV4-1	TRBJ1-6	TGCGCCAGCAGCCTCCGGGGAGGAGAAGGATCACCCCTCCACTTT	CASSLRGGEGSPLHF
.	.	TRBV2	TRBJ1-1	TGTGCCAGCAGGTACCCCCGTGATAGTCGGGACACTGAAGCTTTCTTT	CASRYPRDSRDTEAFF
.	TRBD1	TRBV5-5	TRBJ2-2	TGTGCCAGCAGCTTAGGGGGCGACACCGGGGAGCTGTTTTTT	CASSLGGDTGELFF
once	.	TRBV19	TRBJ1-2	TGTGCCAGTACCCCCCCGGGGCTGCCCCGTGGCTACACCTTC	CASTPPGLPRGYTF
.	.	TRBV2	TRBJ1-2	TGTGCCAGCAGTGAAGCAGCCGGACAAGATCTCTATGGCTACACCTTC	CASSEAAGQDLYGYTF
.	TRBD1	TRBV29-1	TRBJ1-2	TGCAGCGTTGAAGAAGGGACAGCATACTATGGCTACACCTTC	CSVEEGTAYYGYTF
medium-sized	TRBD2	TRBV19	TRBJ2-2	TGTGCCAGTAGCAGTGCGGGAGGCACCGGGGAGCTGTTTTTT	CASSSAGGTGELFF
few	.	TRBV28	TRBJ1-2	TGTGCCAGCAGTTTATATAGGTTCGGGGCCTATGGCTACACCTTC	CASSLYRFGAYGYTF
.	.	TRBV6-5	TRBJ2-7	TGTGCCAGCAGTTCCACCAGCTACGAGCAGTACTTC	CASSSTSYEQYF
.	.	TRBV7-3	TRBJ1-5	TGTGCCAGCAGCGCTAGGACAGGCAATCAGCCCCAGCATTTT	CASSARTGNQPQHF
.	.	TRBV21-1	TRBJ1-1	TGTGCCAGCGACCGATGTCAACAGGGGGCGGGGTGGGCTTTCTTT	CASDRCQQGAGWAFF
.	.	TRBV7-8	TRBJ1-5	TGTGCCAGCAGCCCCGTACTAGAGGCCGCACTCTCTAGCAATCAGCCCCAGCATTTT	CASSPVLEAALSSNQPQHF
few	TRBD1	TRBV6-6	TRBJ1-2	TGTGCCAGCAGTTACACAGGGGGCAACTATGGCTACACCTTC	CASSYTGGNYGYTF
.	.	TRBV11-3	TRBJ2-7	TGTGCCAGCAGCTCAGCAAGGGGGGACTCCTACGAGCAGTACTTC	CASSSARGDSYEQYF